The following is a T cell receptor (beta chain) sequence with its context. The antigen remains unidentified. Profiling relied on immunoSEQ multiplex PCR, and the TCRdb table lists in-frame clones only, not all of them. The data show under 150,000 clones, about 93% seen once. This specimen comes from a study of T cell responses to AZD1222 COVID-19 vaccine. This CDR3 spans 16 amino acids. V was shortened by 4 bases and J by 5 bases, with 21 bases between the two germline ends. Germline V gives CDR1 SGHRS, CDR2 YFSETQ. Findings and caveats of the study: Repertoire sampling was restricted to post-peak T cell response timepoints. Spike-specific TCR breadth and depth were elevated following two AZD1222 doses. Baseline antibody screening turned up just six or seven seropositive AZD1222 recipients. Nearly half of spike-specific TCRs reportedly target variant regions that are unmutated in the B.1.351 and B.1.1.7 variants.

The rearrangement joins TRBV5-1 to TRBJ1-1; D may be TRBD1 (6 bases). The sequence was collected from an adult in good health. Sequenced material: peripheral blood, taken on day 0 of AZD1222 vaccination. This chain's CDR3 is CASSPRGPQVNTEAFF. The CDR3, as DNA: TGCGCCAGCAGCCCCCGGGGGCCACAGGTTAATACTGAAGCTTTCTTT.